The 13 T cell receptor beta chains below come from one sample, sequenced in a study of blood T cell repertoires in COVID-19. Method: immunoSEQ multiplex PCR; TCRdb's copy keeps in-frame clones and lacks some. The data contain 450,000 or so clones, approximately 90% of them singletons. The material sequenced was peripheral blood. These receptors were obtained from a man younger than 35 with COVID-19, enrolled during active disease.

V gene TRBV21-1 combines with J gene TRBJ1-5; the DNA was not compared with TRBD1, the D call given in the table. TRBV21-1 is recorded as a pseudogene. The CDR3 runs 16 residues. The CDR3 sequence is CASSLRGRLKGQPQHF. CDR3 coding DNA: TGTGCCAGCAGCCTCAGGGGGCGCTTAAAGGGACAGCCCCAGCATTTT.

This clone was counted ten times or more. This chain joins TRBV18 and TRBJ2-2; D gene unclear. The CDR3 totals 14 residues. CDR1 KGHSH and CDR2 LQKENI come from the germline V gene. V lost 0 bases and J 3 bases, leaving 5 bases between the germline ends. The CDR3 sequence is CASSPPLDTGELFF. DNA for the CDR3: TGTGCCAGCTCACCACCGTTAGACACCGGGGAGCTGTTTTTT.

The V and J genes are TRBV7-8 and TRBJ2-3; 11 bases match TRBD2. Germline V gives CDR1 SGHVS, CDR2 FQNEAQ. The CDR3 is made up of 17 amino acids. Germline trimming cut 4 bases from V and 5 bases from J; bases unmatched to any gene: 11. This chain's CDR3 is CASSSPLAGVGIDTQYF. CDR3 nucleotide sequence: TGTGCCAGCAGCTCGCCACTAGCGGGGGTTGGTATAGATACGCAGTATTTT.

This sequence joins TRBV30 and TRBJ1-2, with 8 bases aligning to TRBD1. The length of the CDR3 is 17 residues. V lost 0 bases to trimming and J lost 2 bases; unmatched junction nucleotides: 11. In germline, CDR1 is GTSNPN, CDR2 SVGIG (reference sequence). In nucleotides, the CDR3 is TGTGCCTGGAGTGTCTCCCCCACGACAGGGGCGAACTATGGCTACACCTTC. Translating it yields CAWSVSPTTGANYGYTF.

On this clone: Other DNA sequences in the sample encode the same CDR3. The chain carries TRBV7-9 and TRBJ1-4; D perhaps matches TRBD1 (5 bases). The V gene lost 1 base and the J gene lost 7 bases, with 13 bases spanning the gap. The germline V gene has CDR1 SEHNR and CDR2 FQNEAQ (reference sequence). The CDR3 extends over 15 amino acids. In nucleotides, the CDR3 is TGTGCCAGCAGCTTAGTAGACAGCCTGGGTGAAAAACTGTTTTTT. It encodes CASSLVDSLGEKLFF.

J is TRBJ2-6 and V is TRBV7-3, with 7 bases that match TRBD1. Germline V lookup: CDR1 SGHTA, CDR2 FQGTGA. The V and J ends lost 5 bases and 2 bases, in that order; junction bases with no gene match: 9. The CDR3 sequence is 17 residues long. The CDR3 DNA is TGTGCCAGCAGCCCGGGCGTAGGGGGCGCTGGGGCCAACGTCCTGACTTTC. Protein sequence: CASSPGVGGAGANVLTF.

V gene TRBV9 combines with J gene TRBJ2-6; 12 positions agree with TRBD2. CDR1 SGDLS and CDR2 YYNGEE come from the germline V gene. With V trimmed by 3 bases and J by 0 bases, 10 bases remained unmatched. The CDR3 contains 20 residues. In nucleotides, the CDR3 is TGTGCCAGCAGCGCTTCACCTGGACTAGCGGGGCGCTCTGGGGCCAACGTCCTGACTTTC. Residues: CASSASPGLAGRSGANVLTF.

The rearrangement uses TRBV5-1 and TRBJ2-1; TRBD2 matches 9 bases. Germline CDR1 reads SGHRS; CDR2 reads YFSETQ. The CDR3 loop spans 16 amino acids. Trimming removed 0 bases from V and 7 bases from J; junction bases left unmatched: 8. CDR3 sequence: CASSLATSGGRNEQFF. As DNA, the CDR3 is TGCGCCAGCAGCTTGGCAACCAGCGGGGGGAGAAATGAGCAGTTCTTC.

This clone appeared a few times. The chain uses TRBV30 and TRBJ1-6; possibly TRBD1 for D (6 bases). The CDR3 has 14 residues. Trimming took off 6 bases at V and 7 bases at J, with 16 bases between the two ends. The germline V gene has CDR1 GTSNPN and CDR2 SVGIG (reference sequence). The CDR3 is CACRDLGANSPLHF. For the CDR3, the DNA is TGTGCCTGTCGGGATCTGGGGGCGAATTCACCCCTCCACTTT.

The rearrangement links TRBV5-1 to TRBJ2-3, with 8 bases aligning to TRBD1. The germline V gene has CDR1 SGHRS and CDR2 YFSETQ. Losses at the gene ends were 4 bases for V and 2 bases for J; bases not matched to a gene: 9. This CDR3 spans 16 amino acids. The CDR3 protein is CASSPGGTGITDTQYF. The CDR3 nucleotides read TGCGCCAGCAGCCCCGGAGGGACAGGCATCACAGATACGCAGTATTTT.

The V gene is TRBV21-1, the J gene TRBJ2-5; TRBD2, the table's D call, was not compared with the DNA. TRBV21-1 is a known pseudogene. The CDR3 sequence is 13 residues long. CDR3 sequence (DNA): TGTGCCAGCAGCTTAATGGGGGGAGGGCCCCAGTACTTC. It codes for CASSLMGGGPQYF.

The rearrangement uses TRBV28 and TRBJ2-3, with TRBD2 matching 9 bases. CDR1 and CDR2 from the germline V gene are MDHEN and SYDVKM. V lost 7 bases and J lost 3; bases outside the gene matches: 8. The CDR3 is 15 residues long. The CDR3 nucleotides are TGTGCCAGCACCGAGCTAGCGGGACTAACAGATACGCAGTATTTT. It codes for CASTELAGLTDTQYF.

This chain joins TRBV7-9 and TRBJ2-1, with 8 bases aligning to TRBD2. The germline CDR1 and CDR2 sequences are SEHNR and FQNEAQ (reference sequence). CDR3 size: 18 residues. The junction had 16 bases not matched to a gene; V was cut back by 5 bases and J by 4 bases. The CDR3 is CASSRRISGGNQYNEQFF. In DNA form, the CDR3 reads TGTGCCAGCAGCCGTCGGATCAGCGGGGGTAATCAATACAATGAGCAGTTCTTC. The variable domain in full, completed from reference TRBV7-9 and TRBJ2-1, reads DTGVSQNPRHKITKRGQNVTFRCDPISEHNRLYWYRQTLGQGPEFLTYFQNEAQLEKSRLLSDRFSAERPKGSFSTLEIQRTEQGDSAMYLCASSRRISGGNQYNEQFFGPGTRLTVL.